The text below deals with one TCR beta chain. These data originate in a study of T cells after somatic rescue of genetic block. Only in-frame clones appear in the TCRdb table, and some are missing; sequencing was by immunoSEQ multiplex PCR. The table lists roughly 11,000 clones, approximately 72% of them singletons. This TCR came from a boy aged 5-17 years. Sequencing was performed on peripheral blood mononuclear cells (PBMCs).

This CDR3 is CASSSSGTGANTEQFF. Written as DNA, the CDR3 is TGCGCCAGCAGCTCATCCGGGACGGGGGCGAACACTGAGCAGTTCTTC. V usage is TRBV5-1 and J usage is TRBJ2-1; D possibly uses TRBD1 or TRBD2 (6 bases each). V gave up 3 bases and J gave up 9 bases, with 22 bases separating them. The germline gives CDR1 SGHRS, CDR2 YFSETQ. The CDR3 is 16 amino acids.